Given below is one T cell receptor beta chain in context. The antigen remains undetermined. Donors were healthy Caucasian individuals from Russia aged roughly 6 to 95. With 4 bases clipped from V and 5 bases from J, the junction kept 6 bases outside the gene matches. Germline V lookup: CDR1 SGHRS, CDR2 YFSETQ. This CDR3 is 15 amino acids long. The data originate from a study of blood T cells in healthy people across ages. Study-wide results and caveats: Roughly linear declines in TCR beta diversity per million T cells occurred with age.

Then a second PCR, running about 6 to 12 cycles, was carried out with a sample-barcoded 5' primer and a J-beta primer mix. The template-switch adaptor was a 5' adaptor with 12 random nucleotides. It tagged each cDNA molecule. In TCRdb, the 5' RACE reads were re-called with MiXCR into one record per CDR3 protein. The table lists some 1.5 million distinct CDR3 sequences, approximately 43% of them singletons. The sample comprised blood. V is TRBV5-1 and J is TRBJ1-6; TRBD1 aligns across 7 bases. This receptor was taken from a woman aged 18-29 years in good health. The CDR3 DNA reads as TGCGCCAGCAGCACATCGGGACAGAATAATTCACCCCTCCACTTT. Translated, it gives CASSTSGQNNSPLHF.